This T cell receptor (beta chain) came from a study of human T cells and chemical hapten exposure. The CDR3 covers 14 residues. CDR1 SNHLY and CDR2 FYNNEI come from the germline V gene. Trimming shortened V by 9 bases and J by 1 base, and 14 bases separated the two germline ends. Time point meaning: patch test 1, 2 weeks after DPC sensitization. Sample treatment: therapeutic diphenylcyclopropenone sensitization with weekly scalp DPC. TCRdb fed the RACE reads into MiXCR, producing one record per CDR3 protein. This sample has some 70,000 distinct CDR3 sequences, with around a third found just once. The source material was whole blood, sampled in connection with sensitization to the hapten diphenylcyclopropenone (DPC). This sequence was found in a man in his forties with alopecia areata. Some clones in this sample may be carry-over from other donors' samples. This chain joins TRBV2 and TRBJ2-3; D might be TRBD1 (6 bases). The CDR3 DNA sequence: TGTGCCAGTCGGGACAACCCTGGCACAGATACGCAGTATTTT. Its translation is CASRDNPGTDTQYF. Looking up the rest from reference TRBV2 and TRBJ2-3 gives the full variable domain: EPEVTQTPSHQVTQMGQEVILRCVPISNHLYFYWYRQILGQKVEFLVSFYNNEISEKSEIFDDQFSVERPDGSNFTLKIRSTKLEDSAMYFCASRDNPGTDTQYFGPGTRLTVL.